This T cell receptor (beta chain) was sequenced during a study of pediatric ulcerative colitis (dated by TCRdb to between 2017 and 2020). About the investigation overall: Pancolitis was present in more than five ulcerative colitis patients and left-sided colitis in two, and histology consistent with ulcerative colitis was found in all of these patients. From 8 or 9 newly diagnosed, treatment-naive pediatric ulcerative colitis patients and a few non-IBD control children, paired blood and rectal samples were collected. Using the Pediatric Ulcerative Colitis Activity Index, a couple of patients were classed as having mild disease, several as having moderate disease and three as having acute severe colitis.

Using the immunoSEQ TRB Survey service, rearranged CDR3 beta regions were amplified from genomic DNA with multiplex V and J primers. To keep sequencing depth equal across samples, survey-level depth of up to 500,000 reads per sample was applied. The libraries were purified and pooled, then sequenced using Illumina technology. From the authors' description of their analysis: Productive clonality, sample overlap, pairwise scatters, CDR3 beta length, V/D/J gene usage and productiveness were all assessed with the immunoSEQ online tools. Calculated diversity was defined as the number of unique rearrangements divided by total templates times 100, and Shannon and Simpson indices were additionally computed. Principal component analysis was performed on Z-score normalized data with the R prcomp function and the ggbiplot package. Blood-rectal clonal overlap within each subject was quantified with Morisita's index. TCRdb re-hosts the immuneACCESS table, in-frame sequences only. Its copies lack some clones; in the studies checked, an unresolved V gene accounts for under half of them, and the cause for the rest is not known. V and J calls and clone size are as listed in that table; D and trimming were resolved from the DNA. Within this sample are about 36,000 clones, with roughly 73% of them counted one time only. The leading ten clones occupy around 0.74% of the sample.

The CDR3 runs 17 residues from the cysteine to the phenylalanine. Just the 51-base CDR3 DNA is kept, in frame starting at base 1. The CDR1 and CDR2 encoded by the germline V gene (reference sequence) are MNHEY and SMNVEV. Trimming removed 5 bases from V and 9 bases from J; the gene matches leave 11 bases unexplained. Overall study results and their limits: Blood-derived T cells may have been included in the rectal pinch biopsies, particularly in patients with overt colitis. Repertoires were derived from total lymphocyte DNA, so rare subsets such as regulatory T cells may have patterns not reflected. For technical reasons, the blood samples of two patients yielded substantially fewer templates, so those samples were excluded from the blood-rectal overlap analysis. Compared with controls, ulcerative colitis patients showed significantly higher autologous blood-rectal clonal overlap, a finding that suggests increased T cell trafficking to inflamed tissue. Only a few individuals were included in the healthy control group, which was small. Two rectal CDR3 clonotypes turned up in every ulcerative colitis patient but in none of the controls. Controls, mild-moderate and acute severe colitis patients were separated by rectal repertoire features, and reduced rectal diversity due to clonal expansions was observed in acute severe colitis.

During colonoscopy, one to two pinch biopsies were obtained from the rectum for research purposes. Before the diagnostic colonoscopy, none of the ulcerative colitis patients had been given any immunosuppressive medication. Rectal biopsies were digested with proteinase K before DNA isolation. The Wizard kit (Promega) was used to extract genomic DNA from the blood and intestinal samples. In the case of this clone: Its specific antigen is unknown. Base qualities are not at hand, and no much larger clone is one base apart.

Sequencing was carried out using gut tissue. The sequence links TRBV27 to TRBJ2-1; TRBD2 matches 15 bases in the middle. The TCR sequence derives from a boy between 10 and 17 years old with moderate ulcerative colitis. Read as DNA, the sequence is TGTGCCAGCAGTCCCGGACTAGCGGGGGGGGCGTTCGGTGAGCAGTTCTTC. It is translated as CASSPGLAGGAFGEQFF.